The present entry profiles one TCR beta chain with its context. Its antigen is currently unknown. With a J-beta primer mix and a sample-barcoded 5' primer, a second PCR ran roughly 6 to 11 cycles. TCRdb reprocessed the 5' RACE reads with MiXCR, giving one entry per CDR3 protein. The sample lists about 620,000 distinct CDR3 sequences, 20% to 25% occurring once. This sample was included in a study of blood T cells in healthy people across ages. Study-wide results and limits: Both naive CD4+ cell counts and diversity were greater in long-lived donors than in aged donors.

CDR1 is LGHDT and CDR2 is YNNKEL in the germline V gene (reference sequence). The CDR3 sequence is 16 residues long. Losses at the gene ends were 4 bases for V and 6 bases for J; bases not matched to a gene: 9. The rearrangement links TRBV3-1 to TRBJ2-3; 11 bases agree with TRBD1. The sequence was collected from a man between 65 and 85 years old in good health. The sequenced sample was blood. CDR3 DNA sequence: TGTGCCAGCAGCCTCCATTCCGGGACAGGGGGGGATACGCAGTATTTT. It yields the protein CASSLHSGTGGDTQYF.